Below are 17 T cell receptor beta chains sequenced from a single sample in a study of blood T cells in healthy people across ages. The second PCR ran about 6 to 12 cycles with a sample-barcoded 5' primer and J-beta primers. TCRdb reanalysed the 5' RACE reads using MiXCR and keeps one entry per CDR3 protein. The sample yields over 1,500,000 distinct CDR3 sequences, more than 35% seen once. Sequenced sample: blood. The receptors stem from a human donor in good health.

In this sample, this clonotype turned up a few times. The chain uses TRBV4-3 and TRBJ1-2, with 8 bases fitting TRBD1. V lost 3 bases and J lost 2; bases outside the gene matches: 5. The CDR3 has 15 residues. Germline V gene lookup returns CDR1 LGHNA and CDR2 YSLEER. The CDR3 sequence is CASSHPGQANYGYTF. DNA for the CDR3: TGCGCCAGCAGCCATCCGGGACAGGCGAACTATGGCTACACCTTC.

This clonotype turned up a few times. This chain connects TRBV29-1 to TRBJ1-2; tentative D call: TRBD1 (5 bases). The CDR3 consists of 13 residues. Germline values: CDR1 SQVTM, CDR2 ANQGSEA. V was clipped by 6 bases and J by 5 bases, with 16 bases between them. CDR3 bases: TGCAGCGTCCTCGCATGGGGGTGGTATGGCTACACCTTC. This codes for CSVLAWGWYGYTF.

The gene calls are TRBV10-3 and TRBJ1-5; perhaps TRBD1 as D (5 bases). The CDR3 covers 15 residues. CDR1 and CDR2 (germline): ENHRY, SYGVKD. V gave up 0 bases and J gave up 2 bases, with 8 bases separating them. The CDR3 loop is CAISESLGGNQPQHF. The DNA for the CDR3 is TGTGCCATCAGTGAGTCCCTAGGGGGCAATCAGCCCCAGCATTTT.

This clonotype was counted many times. The rearrangement uses TRBV5-1 and TRBJ1-5, with TRBD1 identical over 7 bases. The CDR3 runs 14 residues. V lost 4 bases and J lost 4; bases outside the gene matches: 5. The V gene's germline CDR1 is SGHRS and CDR2 YFSETQ. Here the CDR3 reads CASSPGTENQPQHF. The CDR3, as DNA: TGCGCCAGCAGCCCCGGGACAGAGAATCAGCCCCAGCATTTT. Variable domain in full (rest from reference TRBV5-1 and TRBJ1-5): KAGVTQTPRYLIKTRGQQVTLSCSPISGHRSVSWYQQTPGQGLQFLFEYFSETQRNKGNFPGRFSGRQFSNSRSEMNVSTLELGDSALYLCASSPGTENQPQHFGDGTRLSIL.

This chain joins TRBV27 and TRBJ2-7; the D gene is possibly TRBD1 (6 bases). The germline gives CDR1 MNHEY, CDR2 SMNVEV (reference sequence). The CDR3 loop spans 16 amino acids. The V gene lost 6 bases and the J gene lost 3 bases, with 21 bases spanning the gap. CDR3 coding DNA: TGTGCCAGCAGCTTCAGTTCCGGACAGCTAATCTACGAGCAGTACTTC. This sequence encodes CASSFSSGQLIYEQYF.

This sequence joins TRBV20-1 and TRBJ1-1; maybe TRBD1 (5 bases). The germline V gene has CDR1 DFQATT and CDR2 SNEGSKA (reference sequence). CDR3 length: 15 amino acids. Trimming cost V 3 bases and J 1 base, with 15 bases left between them. CDR3 nucleotides: TGCAGTGCTAGTTCCCCCGGGCAGGGGAACACTGAAGCTTTCTTT. Translating it yields CSASSPGQGNTEAFF.

This sequence joins TRBV7-2 and TRBJ2-1; 12 bases line up with TRBD2. Germline V CDR1 and CDR2: SGHTA, FQGNSA. V trimming: 1 base; J trimming: 7 bases; junction bases outside the gene matches: 11. The CDR3 extends over 18 amino acids. CDR3 nucleotides: TGTGCCAGCAGCTTAGTATGGGCTAGCGGGGGGGCCACGAATGAGCAGTTCTTC. Translation: CASSLVWASGGATNEQFF.

The chain is built from TRBV5-1 and TRBJ1-2; D may be TRBD1 (5 bases). Looked up from germline, CDR1 is SGHRS and CDR2 is YFSETQ. Deletions cut 0 bases from V and 4 bases from J, with 16 bases between. The CDR3 runs to 16 residues. The CDR3 coding sequence is TGCGCCAGCAGCTTGGAGGTGACCGGGGACCCCTATGGCTACACCTTC. This sequence encodes CASSLEVTGDPYGYTF. The whole variable domain, filled in from reference TRBV5-1 and TRBJ1-2, reads KAGVTQTPRYLIKTRGQQVTLSCSPISGHRSVSWYQQTPGQGLQFLFEYFSETQRNKGNFPGRFSGRQFSNSRSEMNVSTLELGDSALYLCASSLEVTGDPYGYTFGSGTRLTVV.

In nucleotides, the CDR3 is TGTGCCAGCAGGGATCAAGTGAACACTGAAGCTTTCTTT. Translation gives CASRDQVNTEAFF. This chain uses TRBV28 with TRBJ1-1; D is ambiguous. Germline V lookup: CDR1 MDHEN, CDR2 SYDVKM. This CDR3 is 13 amino acids long. Trimming cost V 6 bases and J 0 bases, with 8 bases left between them.

This clonotype has more than one count but fewer than ten. This chain joins TRBV29-1 and TRBJ1-4; 8 bases align to TRBD1. CDR3 size: 14 residues. Trimming cost V 7 bases and J 7 bases; bases outside gene matches: 11. Per the germline V gene, CDR1 is SQVTM and CDR2 is ANQGSEA. The CDR3 nucleotides are TGCAGCGCCGCTTCTAACGACAGGGGTGAAAAACTGTTTTTT. Amino acids: CSAASNDRGEKLFF.

This clonotype was observed a few times. CDR3 sequence reads: CASSAAVGGFNQPQHF. The CDR3 DNA follows: TGTGCCAGCAGCGCCGCGGTGGGGGGATTCAATCAGCCCCAGCATTTT. The chain carries TRBV7-9 and TRBJ1-5, with D perhaps matching TRBD1 (5 bases). The CDR3 runs to 16 residues. Trimming left V 5 bases short and J 3 bases short, with 17 bases between. In germline, CDR1 is SEHNR, CDR2 FQNEAQ (reference sequence).

This clonotype was seen a few times. This rearrangement joins TRBV20-1 to TRBJ1-1; D unclear. CDR1 DFQATT and CDR2 SNEGSKA come from the germline V gene (reference sequence). The CDR3 is 14 amino acids. V lost 1 base to trimming and J lost 10 bases, with 19 bases between them. CDR3 sequence: CSARVPKMVGRAFF. CDR3 bases: TGCAGTGCTAGAGTACCCAAAATGGTCGGGAGAGCTTTCTTT.

V usage is TRBV5-1 and J usage is TRBJ1-3; D is unresolved. Germline V CDR1 and CDR2: SGHRS, YFSETQ. The CDR3 covers 15 residues. V shed 0 bases and J shed 3 bases, with 10 bases lying between them. CDR3 DNA sequence: TGCGCCAGCAGCTTGGTCGGAAAACTTGGAAACACCATATATTTT. It translates to CASSLVGKLGNTIYF.

DNA of the CDR3: TGCAGTGCTAGCCCTCCCGGGGGTAGCAATCAGCCCCAGCATTTT. It is translated as CSASPPGGSNQPQHF. This rearrangement joins TRBV20-1 to TRBJ1-5; D perhaps matches TRBD1 (5 bases). Per germline, CDR1 DFQATT and CDR2 SNEGSKA (reference sequence). This CDR3 region has 15 residues. Trimming stripped 3 bases from V and 0 bases from J, with 12 bases between.

This clonotype occurred many times. The chain uses TRBV29-1 and TRBJ2-7; possible D gene TRBD1, 5 bases. The CDR3 extends over 13 amino acids. Germline V lookup: CDR1 SQVTM, CDR2 ANQGSEA. V was clipped by 4 bases and J by 5 bases, with 15 bases between them. As DNA, the CDR3 is TGCAGCGTTGGGGAACTCAGGGTTCACGAGCAGTACTTC. Residues: CSVGELRVHEQYF.

This chain joins TRBV28 and TRBJ1-4, with D uncertain. Trimming stripped 2 bases from V and 10 bases from J, with 11 bases between. The germline V gene has CDR1 MDHEN and CDR2 SYDVKM. The CDR3 is 13 residues long. CDR3 sequence: CASSLRAPIKLFF. DNA of the CDR3: TGTGCCAGCAGTTTAAGAGCCCCTATAAAACTGTTTTTT.

This rearrangement joins TRBV20-1 to TRBJ1-6; maybe TRBD1 (5 bases). The germline V and J ends were trimmed by 6 bases and 0 bases, with 12 bases remaining between them. Germline CDR1 DFQATT, CDR2 SNEGSKA (reference sequence). The CDR3 is made up of 15 amino acids. The DNA for the CDR3 is TGCAGTGCCGGAGGCGGGACCTCCTATAATTCACCCCTCCACTTT. Translating gives CSAGGGTSYNSPLHF.